This T cell receptor (beta chain) was sequenced for a study of T cells in narcolepsy. Study as a whole: Enrolled donors included narcolepsy type 1 or type 2 patients and healthy controls. Broader study findings: Autoreactive clonotypes reportedly recurred in blood of same and different patients, not controls. HCRT-specific and TRIB2-specific autoreactive clonotypes appeared among same-patient CSF and blood CD4+ clonotypes.

The germline V gene encodes CDR1 SGHDN and CDR2 FVKESK. V dropped 5 bases and J dropped 4 bases, with 6 bases sitting between them. The CDR3 consists of 11 residues. Regarding this clone: Antigen specificity is unknown.

Measured with immunoSEQ multiplex PCR; TCRdb has only the in-frame clones, and not every one. Of under 40,000 clones listed, 70% to 80% are singletons. Sequenced input: CD45RA- memory CD4+ T cells from PBMCs. The rearrangement links TRBV14 to TRBJ2-7, with D unclear. The TCR originated in a human donor with narcolepsy. CDR3 bases: TGTGCCAGCAGCTATTATTACGAGCAGTACTTC. Its protein is CASSYYYEQYF.